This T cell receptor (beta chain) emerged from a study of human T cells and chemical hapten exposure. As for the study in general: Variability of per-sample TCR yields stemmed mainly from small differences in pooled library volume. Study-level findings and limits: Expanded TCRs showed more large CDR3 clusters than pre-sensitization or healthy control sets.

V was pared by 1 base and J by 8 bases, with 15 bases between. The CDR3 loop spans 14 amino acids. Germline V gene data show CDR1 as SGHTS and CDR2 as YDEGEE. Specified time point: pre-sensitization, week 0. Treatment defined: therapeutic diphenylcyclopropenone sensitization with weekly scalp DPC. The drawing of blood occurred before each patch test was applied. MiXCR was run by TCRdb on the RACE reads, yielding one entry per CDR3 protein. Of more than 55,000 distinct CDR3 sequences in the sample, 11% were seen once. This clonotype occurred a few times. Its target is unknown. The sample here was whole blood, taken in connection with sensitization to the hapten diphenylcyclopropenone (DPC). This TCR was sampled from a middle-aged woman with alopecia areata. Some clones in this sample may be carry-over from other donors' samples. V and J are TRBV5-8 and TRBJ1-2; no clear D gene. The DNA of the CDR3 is TGTGCCAGCAGCTTGAGTCCGGGGAAGGGCGGCTACACCTTC. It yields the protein CASSLSPGKGGYTF.